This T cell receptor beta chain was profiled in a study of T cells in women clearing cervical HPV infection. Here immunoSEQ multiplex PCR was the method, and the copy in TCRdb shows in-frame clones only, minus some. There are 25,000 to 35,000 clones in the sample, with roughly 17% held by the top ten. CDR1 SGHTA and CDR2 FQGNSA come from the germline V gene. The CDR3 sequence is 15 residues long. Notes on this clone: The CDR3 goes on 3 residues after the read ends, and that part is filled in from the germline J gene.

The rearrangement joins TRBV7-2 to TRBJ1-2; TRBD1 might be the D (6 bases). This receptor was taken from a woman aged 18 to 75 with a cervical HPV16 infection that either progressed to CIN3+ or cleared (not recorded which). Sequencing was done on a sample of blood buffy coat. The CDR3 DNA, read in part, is TGTGCCAGCAGCTTAGTTGCGGGGGGCTACAATGAC. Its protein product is CASSLVAGGYND. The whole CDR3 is CASSLVAGGYNDYTF.